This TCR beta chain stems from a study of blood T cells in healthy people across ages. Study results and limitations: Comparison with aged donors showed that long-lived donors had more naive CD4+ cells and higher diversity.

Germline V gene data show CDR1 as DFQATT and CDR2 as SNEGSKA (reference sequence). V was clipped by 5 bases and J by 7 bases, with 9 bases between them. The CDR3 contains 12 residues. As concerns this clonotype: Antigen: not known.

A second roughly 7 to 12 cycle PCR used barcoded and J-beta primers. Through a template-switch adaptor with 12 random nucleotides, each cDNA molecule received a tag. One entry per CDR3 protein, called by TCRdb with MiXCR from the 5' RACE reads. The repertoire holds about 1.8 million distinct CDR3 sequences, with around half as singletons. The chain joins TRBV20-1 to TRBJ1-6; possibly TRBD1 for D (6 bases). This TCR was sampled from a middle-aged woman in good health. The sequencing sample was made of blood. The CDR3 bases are TGCAGTGCTGCTACAGGGAATTCACCCCTCCACTTT. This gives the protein CSAATGNSPLHF.